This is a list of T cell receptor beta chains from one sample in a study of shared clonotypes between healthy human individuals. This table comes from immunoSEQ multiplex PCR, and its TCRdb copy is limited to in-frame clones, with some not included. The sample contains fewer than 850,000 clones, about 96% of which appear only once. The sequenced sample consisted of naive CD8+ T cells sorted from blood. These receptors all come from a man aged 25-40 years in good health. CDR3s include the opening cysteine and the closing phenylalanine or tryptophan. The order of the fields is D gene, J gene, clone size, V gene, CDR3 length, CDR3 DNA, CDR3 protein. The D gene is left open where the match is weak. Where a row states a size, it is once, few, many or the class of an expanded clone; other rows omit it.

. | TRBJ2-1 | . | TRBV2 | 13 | TGTGCCAGCAGTCTCACTGGGTACAATGAGCAGTTCTTC | CASSLTGYNEQFF
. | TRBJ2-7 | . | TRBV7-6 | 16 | TGTGCCAGCAGCTTAGTTTCGGGAGAGCGAGCCTACGAGCAGTACTTC | CASSLVSGERAYEQYF
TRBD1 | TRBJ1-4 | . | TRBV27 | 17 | TGTGCCAGCAGTTTACGGAAACCGGGACAGCGGCCTGAAAAACTGTTTTTT | CASSLRKPGQRPEKLFF
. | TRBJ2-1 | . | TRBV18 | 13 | TGTGCCAGCTCACCTGTGAACTACAATGAGCAGTTCTTC | CASSPVNYNEQFF
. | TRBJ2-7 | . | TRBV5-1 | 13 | TGCGCCAGCAGCTTGGGTGCCCTTTACGAGCAGTACTTC | CASSLGALYEQYF
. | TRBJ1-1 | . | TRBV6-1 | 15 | TGTGCCAGCAGCCCAAAGGGACGGGGGCTAGATGAAGCTTTCTTT | CASSPKGRGLDEAFF
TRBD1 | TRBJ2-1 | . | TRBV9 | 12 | TGTGCCAGTGGGACAGGGGTACGGGAGCAGTTCTTC | CASGTGVREQFF
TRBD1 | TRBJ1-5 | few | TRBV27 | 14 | TGTGCCAGCAGTCAAGGGACAGGTCATCAGCCCCAGCATTTT | CASSQGTGHQPQHF
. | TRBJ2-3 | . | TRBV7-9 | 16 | TGTGCCAGCAGCCCCACGGGCGGTCCTAGCACAGATACGCAGTATTTT | CASSPTGGPSTDTQYF
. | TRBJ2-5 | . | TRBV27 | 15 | TGTGCCAGCAGGTCGCTCGGGGAGCGCGTAAAGACCCAGTACTTC | CASRSLGERVKTQYF
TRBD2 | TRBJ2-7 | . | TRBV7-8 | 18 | TGTGCCAGCAGCTTAGCCCCGATTCGGGTAGCGGGAGAGGGGGGGCAGTACTTC | CASSLAPIRVAGEGGQYF
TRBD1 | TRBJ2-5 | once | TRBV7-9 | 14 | TGTGCCAGCAGCTCGACAGGGGGCGGAGAGACCCAGTACTTC | CASSSTGGGETQYF
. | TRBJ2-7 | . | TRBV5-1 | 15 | TGCGCCAGCAGCTTGGAGAGTTACAGCTCCTACGAGCAGTACTTC | CASSLESYSSYEQYF
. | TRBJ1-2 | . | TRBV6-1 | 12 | TGTGCCAGCAGTGAACCGGAGGATGGCTACACCTTC | CASSEPEDGYTF
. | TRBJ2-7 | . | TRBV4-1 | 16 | TGCGCCAGCAGCCAAGCTTCCCGGGACCCTCCCTACGAGCAGTACTTC | CASSQASRDPPYEQYF
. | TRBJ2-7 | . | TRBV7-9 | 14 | TGTGCCAGCAGTCCAGACAGCTACTCCTACGAGCAGTACTTC | CASSPDSYSYEQYF
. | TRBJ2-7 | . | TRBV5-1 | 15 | TGCGCCAGCAGCCAACCGATTACAGGAACCTACGAGCAGTACTTC | CASSQPITGTYEQYF
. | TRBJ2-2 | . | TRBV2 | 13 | TGTGCCAGCAGACAGGGTCTAACCGGGGAGCTGTTTTTT | CASRQGLTGELFF
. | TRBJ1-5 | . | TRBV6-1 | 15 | TGTGCCAGTCTTTTGGCCAGCGCCTTCAATCAGCCCCAGCATTTT | CASLLASAFNQPQHF
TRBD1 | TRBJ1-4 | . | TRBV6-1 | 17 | TGTGCCAGCAGTGATCATCCCCGGACAGGGAAAGATGAAAAACTGTTTTTT | CASSDHPRTGKDEKLFF